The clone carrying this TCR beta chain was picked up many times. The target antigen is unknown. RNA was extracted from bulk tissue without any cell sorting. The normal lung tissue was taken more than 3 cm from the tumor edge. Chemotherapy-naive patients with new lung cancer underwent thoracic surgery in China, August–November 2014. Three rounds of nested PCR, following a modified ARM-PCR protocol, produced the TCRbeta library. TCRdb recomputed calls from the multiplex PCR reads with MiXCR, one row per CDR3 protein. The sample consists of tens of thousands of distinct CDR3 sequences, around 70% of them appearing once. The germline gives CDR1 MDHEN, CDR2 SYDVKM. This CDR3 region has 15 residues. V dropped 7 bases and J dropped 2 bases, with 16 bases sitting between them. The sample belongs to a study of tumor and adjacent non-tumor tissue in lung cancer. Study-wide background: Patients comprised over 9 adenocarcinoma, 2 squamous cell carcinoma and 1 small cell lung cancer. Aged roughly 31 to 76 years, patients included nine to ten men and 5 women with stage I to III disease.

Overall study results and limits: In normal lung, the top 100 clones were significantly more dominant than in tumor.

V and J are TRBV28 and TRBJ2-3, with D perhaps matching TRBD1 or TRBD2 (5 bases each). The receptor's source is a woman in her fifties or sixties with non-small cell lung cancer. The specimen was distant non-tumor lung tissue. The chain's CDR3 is CASKKVGGNTDTQYF. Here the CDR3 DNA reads TGTGCCAGCAAAAAGGTTGGGGGAAACACAGATACGCAGTATTTT.